A selection of T cell receptor beta chains follows, all from one sample in a study of blood T cells in healthy people across ages. TCRdb reprocessed the 5' RACE reads via MiXCR and lists one record per CDR3 protein. The sample contains around 650,000 distinct CDR3 sequences, roughly 32% of which appear only once. Source material: blood. The receptors come from a woman older than 75 in good health. The CDR3 runs from the conserved cysteine through the conserved F or W. D genes are given only for firm matches. Some rows have no size entry. The others give once, few or many, or a class for an expanded clone.

j_call d_call v_call clone_size cdr3_aa cdr3_nt
TRBJ2-5 TRBD1 TRBV20-1 . CSALSTGVQETQYF TGCAGTGCTCTCTCTACAGGGGTCCAAGAGACCCAGTACTTC
TRBJ2-5 . TRBV6-5 many CASSSPVGFETQYF TGTGCCAGCAGTTCTCCAGTAGGGTTCGAGACCCAGTACTTC
TRBJ2-7 . TRBV21-1 many CASVLATYEQYF TGTGCCAGCGTACTGGCGACCTACGAGCAGTACTTC
TRBJ1-1 . TRBV29-1 . CSGNRVGNTEAFF TGCAGCGGTAACAGGGTAGGAAACACTGAAGCTTTCTTT
TRBJ1-5 TRBD1 TRBV4-3 many CASSTDRGLNQPQHF TGCGCCAGCAGCACCGACAGGGGTCTCAATCAGCCCCAGCATTTT
TRBJ2-3 . TRBV6-1 few CASQRTGLLEDTQYF TGTGCCAGCCAGCGTACAGGGTTACTGGAAGATACGCAGTATTTT
TRBJ2-1 TRBD2 TRBV7-2 many CASSLTSGGAFYNEQFF TGTGCCAGCAGCTTGACGAGCGGGGGGGCGTTCTACAATGAGCAGTTCTTC
TRBJ2-7 TRBD1 TRBV4-2 many CVSSQDRDSHYEQYF TGTGTCAGCAGCCAAGACCGGGACAGTCATTACGAGCAGTACTTC
TRBJ1-5 . TRBV20-1 . CSARDVGLSVGNQPQHF TGCAGTGCTAGAGATGTCGGGCTATCCGTAGGGAATCAGCCCCAGCATTTT
TRBJ1-2 . TRBV12-3/TRBV12-4 many CASSPYPGTPYGYTF TGTGCCAGCAGTCCCTACCCCGGGACACCCTATGGCTACACCTTC
TRBJ2-6 . TRBV7-8 many CASSLFNLDTGSGANVLTF TGTGCCAGCAGCTTGTTTAACTTGGACACCGGCTCTGGGGCCAACGTCCTGACTTTC
TRBJ2-3 . TRBV3-1 many CASGGGGTDTQYF TGTGCCAGCGGTGGAGGGGGCACAGATACGCAGTATTTT
TRBJ2-1 TRBD2 TRBV5-5 many CASSLEGGGAHEQFF TGTGCCAGCAGCTTGGAGGGCGGGGGGGCCCATGAGCAGTTCTTC
TRBJ2-1 . TRBV7-9 . CASSPPPGLGNNEQFF TGTGCCAGCAGCCCTCCGCCGGGACTCGGAAATAATGAGCAGTTCTTC
TRBJ2-5 . TRBV6-2/TRBV6-3 many CASSYSTPYETQYF TGTGCCAGCAGTTACTCGACACCTTATGAGACCCAGTACTTC
TRBJ2-5 TRBD2 TRBV5-4 . CASSVPGLAGGLPQYF TGTGCCAGCAGCGTGCCGGGACTAGCGGGGGGACTCCCCCAGTACTTC
TRBJ2-7 TRBD1 TRBV9 many CASSVAGQGYEQYF TGTGCCAGCAGCGTAGCAGGACAGGGCTACGAGCAGTACTTC
TRBJ2-1 . TRBV9 many CASSVDWGSYNEQFF TGTGCCAGCAGCGTAGACTGGGGCTCCTACAATGAGCAGTTCTTC
TRBJ2-2 . TRBV5-7 . CASSSRGRRDGEMFF TGTGCCAGCAGCTCTCGGGGCAGGAGGGACGGGGAGATGTTTTTT
TRBJ2-4 . TRBV6-1 many CASNTGPKNIQYF TGTGCCAGCAATACGGGACCCAAAAACATTCAGTACTTC
TRBJ1-5 . TRBV20-1 . CSAMGYSNQPQHF TGCAGTGCTATGGGATATAGCAATCAGCCCCAGCATTTT
TRBJ2-7 . TRBV29-1 many CSVESALGYEQYF TGCAGCGTTGAATCTGCCCTCGGGTACGAGCAGTACTTC
TRBJ1-4 TRBD1 TRBV9 few CASSPRDRENEKLFF TGTGCCAGCAGCCCCCGGGACAGGGAAAATGAAAAACTGTTTTTT